This T cell receptor (beta chain) was identified in a study of blood T cell repertoires in COVID-19. Whole-study context: Sites across the United States, Italy and Spain contributed samples from acute and convalescent COVID-19. From T cells, B-cell-depleted T cells, or PBMCs came the material, which was cDNA or gDNA.

Germline lookup yields CDR1 GTSNPN and CDR2 SVGIG (reference sequence). The CDR3 is made up of 14 amino acids. Between the trimmed V and J ends, which lost 1 base and 6 bases, there was a span of 12 bases. Repertoires were generated with immunoSEQ multiplex PCR, while TCRdb's copy carries only in-frame clones and drops some. The top ten clones hold approximately 15% of a sample with approximately 30,000 clones, around 85% of them seen once. This TCR was recovered from a human donor with acute or convalescent COVID-19. The donor label of this sample is uncertain. Sequencing was done on a sample of peripheral blood. This sequence joins TRBV30 and TRBJ1-4, with D maybe TRBD1 (6 bases). In nucleotides, the CDR3 is TGTGCCTGGAGTGAGGGGGTGCTATATGAAAAACTGTTTTTT. Translation gives CAWSEGVLYEKLFF.